Listed here is a single T cell receptor beta chain. The data originate from a study of T cell changes during pregnancy in multiple sclerosis. The CDR3 loop spans 13 amino acids. The germline V and J ends were trimmed by 1 base and 3 bases, with 6 bases remaining between them. Germline-derived CDR1 and CDR2 are KGHSH and LQKENI. TCRdb keeps only in-frame clones here, not all; method: immunoSEQ multiplex PCR. The sample shows tens of thousands of clones, 70% to 90% of them seen only once. This TCR was recovered from a female donor with multiple sclerosis, enrolled in a pregnancy study. The V and J genes are TRBV18 and TRBJ1-2, with D uncertain. Specimen: CD8+ T cells from peripheral blood mononuclear cells, collected before pregnancy. The CDR3, as DNA: TGTGCCAGCTCACCACTAGGAGACTATGGCTACACCTTC. This encodes CASSPLGDYGYTF.